Each of the 21 T cell receptor beta chains below was sequenced from the same sample in a study of shared T cell receptors in the human thymus. Assay used: immunoSEQ multiplex PCR; TCRdb lists only in-frame clones, some missing. Of hundreds of thousands of clones listed, approximately 80% were seen once; the top ten hold about 0.014%. This same sample was also part of a study on human thymus T cells.

Sequencing was done on a sample of thymocytes. These receptors were collected from a boy in the first two years of life with a congenital heart defect.

The rearrangement uses TRBV29-1 and TRBJ2-7; TRBD2 matches at 8 bases. In germline, CDR1 is SQVTM, CDR2 ANQGSEA. There are 15 residues in the CDR3. V lost 6 bases to trimming and J lost 4 bases; unmatched junction nucleotides: 14. CDR3 in amino acids: CSVLLGSGVRYEQYF. In nucleotides, the CDR3 is TGCAGCGTCCTCCTGGGTAGCGGGGTAAGGTACGAGCAGTACTTC.

This sequence joins TRBV7-2 and TRBJ2-1; 13 bases are shared with TRBD2. The CDR3 has 16 residues. Trimming took 5 bases from V and 8 from J; bases not matched to a gene: 9. The germline V gene has CDR1 SGHTA and CDR2 FQGNSA. The CDR3 DNA reads as TGTGCCAGCAGCGGGGAACTAGCGGGAGGGTTAGATGAGCAGTTCTTC. As protein: CASSGELAGGLDEQFF.

The V call is TRBV29-1, the J call TRBJ1-2; D is uncertain. V dropped 2 bases and J dropped 4 bases, with 14 bases sitting between them. This CDR3 is 14 amino acids long. CDR1 and CDR2 from the germline V gene are SQVTM and ANQGSEA. DNA of the CDR3: TGCAGCGTTGAAATGAGAGAACCGAGCTATGGCTACACCTTC. As protein: CSVEMREPSYGYTF.

This chain joins TRBV28 and TRBJ1-1; 7 nucleotides match TRBD1. CDR1 is MDHEN, CDR2 SYDVKM, per germline. Trimming cost V 5 bases and J 1 base; bases outside gene matches: 4. This CDR3 has 14 amino acids. CDR3 sequence reads: CASSDRVWNTEAFF. In DNA, the CDR3 is TGTGCCAGCAGTGACAGGGTATGGAACACTGAAGCTTTCTTT.

The J gene is TRBJ2-2, the V gene TRBV29-1; TRBD2 is a possible D gene (6 bases). Germline CDR1 and CDR2: SQVTM and ANQGSEA. The CDR3 totals 16 residues. V was shortened by 5 bases and J by 4 bases, with 20 bases between the two germline ends. The CDR3 bases are TGCAGCGTTACCTTTGAGGGAGGAGGTGGCACCGGGGAGCTGTTTTTT. The encoded protein is CSVTFEGGGGTGELFF.

The chain carries TRBV4-1 and TRBJ1-6; D may be TRBD1 (5 bases). The V gene lost 0 bases and the J gene lost 9 bases, with 15 bases spanning the gap. CDR3 length: 16 amino acids. In germline, CDR1 is MGHRA, CDR2 YSYEKL. CDR3 region: CASSQETVDVGSPLHF. In DNA, the CDR3 is TGCGCCAGCAGCCAAGAGACAGTGGACGTTGGTTCACCCCTCCACTTT.

The CDR3 sequence: CASSFTYPDSLEQYF. The CDR3 coding sequence is TGTGCCAGCAGCTTTACATATCCGGACAGCCTCGAGCAGTACTTC. The J gene is TRBJ2-7, the V gene TRBV5-4; D is possibly TRBD1 (6 bases). The germline V gene has CDR1 SGHNT and CDR2 YYREEE (reference sequence). This CDR3 is 15 amino acids long. Trimming removed 2 bases from V and 6 bases from J, with 18 bases in between.

The rearrangement uses TRBV5-3 and TRBJ2-4; D is undetermined. TRBV5-3 counts as an open reading frame of uncertain function. The V end was cut by 2 bases, the J end by 1 base, with 16 bases between. The CDR3 consists of 17 residues. As DNA, the CDR3 is TGTGCCAGAAGCTTTTCAACCCCGAACGGGGCCAAAAACATTCAGTACTTC. The encoded protein is CARSFSTPNGAKNIQYF.

V and J are TRBV10-3 and TRBJ1-2, with a weak D call TRBD1 (5 bases). CDR3 length equals 16 residues. Looked up from germline, CDR1 is ENHRY and CDR2 is SYGVKD. With 2 bases removed from V and 3 bases from J, the gap between germline ends came to 16 bases. The CDR3 loop is CAISEEWGGVDYGYTF. CDR3 coding DNA: TGTGCCATCAGTGAGGAGTGGGGGGGGGTTGACTATGGCTACACCTTC.

The chain recombines TRBV28 with TRBJ2-1; D remains unclear. This CDR3 region has 16 residues. Germline loops: CDR1 MDHEN, CDR2 SYDVKM. V gave up 3 bases and J gave up 5 bases, with 17 bases separating them. CDR3 amino acids: CASSFVSRPPDNEQFF. CDR3 DNA sequence: TGTGCCAGCAGTTTTGTGAGTCGCCCGCCCGACAATGAGCAGTTCTTC.

The chain is built from TRBV4-1 and TRBJ2-3, with TRBD2 matching 8 bases. Germline loops: CDR1 MGHRA, CDR2 YSYEKL. The CDR3 covers 17 residues. Trimming cost V 4 bases and J 4 bases; bases outside gene matches: 13. The chain's CDR3 is CASSPWVGSGNADTQYF. The DNA for the CDR3 is TGCGCCAGCAGCCCCTGGGTGGGTAGCGGGAACGCAGATACGCAGTATTTT.

This clone was seen a few times. This sequence joins TRBV19 and TRBJ2-3; TRBD2 matches at 10 bases. This CDR3 contains 14 residues. V dropped 9 bases and J dropped 2; count of bases not matched to a gene: 5. CDR1 LNHDA and CDR2 SQIVND come from the germline V gene (reference sequence). CDR3 sequence (DNA): TGTGCCAGCCGACTAGCGGGTTACACAGATACGCAGTATTTT. It encodes CASRLAGYTDTQYF.

The chain combines TRBV13 with TRBJ2-7, with TRBD1 matching over 9 bases. The CDR3 sequence is 17 residues long. Germline trimming cut 3 bases from V and 2 bases from J; bases unmatched to any gene: 11. Germline CDR1 reads PRHDT; CDR2 reads FYEKMQ (reference sequence). DNA of the CDR3: TGTGCCAGCAGCTTTGAAAGAGGACAGGGGTCTGCCTACGAGCAGTACTTC. This codes for CASSFERGQGSAYEQYF.

V usage is TRBV2 and J usage is TRBJ2-2, with a weak D call TRBD2 (7 bases). This CDR3 is 15 amino acids long. V lost 11 bases and J lost 4, with 20 bases in between. CDR1 SNHLY and CDR2 FYNNEI come from the germline V gene. The CDR3 DNA reads TGTGCCCGGGGGGCGCGGGAGTCGCTCACCGGGGAGCTGTTTTTT. This encodes CARGARESLTGELFF.

The gene calls are TRBV5-4 and TRBJ1-1, with D possibly matching TRBD1 (5 bases). Deletions cut 5 bases from V and 4 bases from J, with 12 bases between. Germline V gene lookup returns CDR1 SGHNT and CDR2 YYREEE (reference sequence). There are 13 residues in the CDR3. The CDR3 DNA is TGTGCCAGCAGGGACGGGGGGGGCACTGAAGCTTTCTTT. It is translated as CASRDGGGTEAFF.

The J gene is TRBJ2-3, the V gene TRBV7-8; 9 positions agree with TRBD2. The CDR3 totals 15 residues. Germline V gene sequence: CDR1 SGHVS, CDR2 FQNEAQ. V shed 1 base, J shed 5 bases, and the junction held 4 bases outside the gene matches. The CDR3 reads CASSLDLAGLDTQYF. Written as DNA, the CDR3 is TGTGCCAGCAGCTTAGACCTAGCGGGGTTAGATACGCAGTATTTT.

V and J are TRBV5-4 and TRBJ2-3; the D is unclear. In germline, CDR1 is SGHNT, CDR2 YYREEE (reference sequence). The CDR3 spans 13 residues. V was shortened by 2 bases and J by 2 bases, with 6 bases between the two germline ends. In DNA, the CDR3 is TGTGCCAGCAGCTTTTCGTACACAGATACGCAGTATTTT. It codes for CASSFSYTDTQYF.

The chain couples TRBV18 to TRBJ2-1; 8 positions match TRBD2. Germline lookup yields CDR1 KGHSH and CDR2 LQKENI. This CDR3 comprises 16 residues. The V segment lost 0 bases and the J segment 4 bases; nucleotides outside the gene matches: 5. The CDR3: CASSPPSGIDYNEQFF. CDR3 DNA sequence: TGTGCCAGCTCACCACCTAGCGGGATTGATTACAATGAGCAGTTCTTC.

V and J are TRBV11-1 and TRBJ2-1; 14 bases align to TRBD2. The germline gives CDR1 SGHAT, CDR2 FQDESV (reference sequence). The CDR3 covers 18 residues. V was pared by 4 bases and J by 3 bases, with 8 bases of the junction left unmatched. The CDR3 sequence: CASSWTGTSGGLYNEQFF. CDR3 DNA sequence: TGTGCCAGCAGCTGGACCGGGACTAGCGGGGGTCTCTACAATGAGCAGTTCTTC. The complete variable domain, with remaining parts taken from reference TRBV11-1 and TRBJ2-1, reads EAEVAQSPRYKITEKSQAVAFWCDPISGHATLYWYRQILGQGPELLVQFQDESVVDDSQLPKDRFSAERLKGVDSTLKIQPAELGDSAMYLCASSWTGTSGGLYNEQFFGPGTRLTVL.

The chain's CDR3 is CASITQGAGRQETQYF. The CDR3 region has the DNA TGTGCCAGCATCACACAGGGGGCAGGTCGGCAAGAGACCCAGTACTTC. The chain is built from TRBV5-4 and TRBJ2-5; 9 nucleotides match TRBD1. CDR1 SGHNT and CDR2 YYREEE come from the germline V gene (reference sequence). This CDR3 is built from 16 residues. V shed 6 bases, J shed 2 bases, and the junction held 11 bases outside the gene matches.

The chain recombines TRBV25-1 with TRBJ2-1; maybe TRBD2 (6 bases). The ends were cut back, 1 base at V and 2 bases at J, with 15 bases in the middle. The CDR3 covers 17 residues. Germline V gives CDR1 MGHDK, CDR2 SYGVNS. For the CDR3, the DNA is TGTGCCAGCAGTGAATGGGGGGTTAGGGTAGCCTACAATGAGCAGTTCTTC. It specifies CASSEWGVRVAYNEQFF.